Below are 10 T cell receptor beta chains sequenced from a single sample in a study of T cells after yellow fever vaccination. TCRdb re-analysed the 5' RACE reads in MiXCR, keeping a single row per CDR3 protein. The profile shows 450,000 to 550,000 distinct CDR3 sequences, just over 20% of them singletons. Specimen: PBMCs, collected approximately 22 days after the first yellow fever vaccination. The receptors shown here come from a man between 18 and 29 years old who received the YFV17D yellow fever vaccine.

The chain has TRBV20-1 and TRBJ1-2, with D unclear. The CDR3 loop spans 12 amino acids. CDR1 and CDR2 (germline): DFQATT, SNEGSKA (reference sequence). Trimming pared 4 bases from V and 8 bases from J, leaving 14 bases between. The CDR3 loop is CSATPTGRGYTF. CDR3 DNA sequence: TGCAGTGCTACCCCTACGGGCCGGGGCTACACCTTC.

This clonotype has just a few counts. V and J are TRBV10-3 and TRBJ2-2; tentatively, D is TRBD2 (6 bases). Trimming shortened V by 11 bases and J by 6 bases, and 13 bases separated the two germline ends. There are 12 residues in the CDR3. The germline CDR1 and CDR2 sequences are ENHRY and SYGVKD. This chain's CDR3 is CAVRERSGELFF. CDR3 nucleotide sequence: TGTGCCGTCCGGGAGCGATCCGGGGAGCTGTTTTTT.

The genes are TRBV9 and TRBJ2-1; TRBD2 agrees at 9 bases. J gave up 2 bases and V 0 bases, and 6 bases lay outside the gene matches. This CDR3 has 17 residues. Germline CDR1 reads SGDLS; CDR2 reads YYNGEE. Here the CDR3 reads CASSVGLAGPPYNEQFF. CDR3 sequence (DNA): TGTGCCAGCAGCGTAGGTCTAGCGGGGCCCCCCTACAATGAGCAGTTCTTC.

The sample holds a few counts of this clonotype. The chain joins TRBV5-1 to TRBJ1-4, with D maybe TRBD1 (5 bases). The CDR3 has 16 amino acids. V was trimmed by 0 bases and J by 8 bases, leaving 17 bases between them. From germline, CDR1 is SGHRS and CDR2 YFSETQ. The CDR3 coding sequence is TGCGCCAGCAGCTTGGTCTCGCCAGAGAGGGGAGAAAAACTGTTTTTT. Translation gives CASSLVSPERGEKLFF.

This chain uses TRBV6-1 with TRBJ2-7; D may correspond to TRBD1 or TRBD2 (5 bases each). The CDR3 runs to 15 residues. CDR1 is MNHNS, CDR2 SASEGT, per germline. Trimming took 1 base from V and 4 from J, leaving 14 bases between them. In nucleotides, the CDR3 is TGTGCCAGCAGTGAAGGAGGGGCAGGCGGGTACGAGCAGTACGTC. Protein sequence: CASSEGGAGGYEQYV.

V gene TRBV20-1 combines with J gene TRBJ2-5, with D uncertain. CDR1 is DFQATT and CDR2 is SNEGSKA in the germline V gene (reference sequence). Trimming removed 6 bases from V and 2 bases from J, with 10 bases in between. The CDR3 contains 12 residues. The CDR3 sequence: CSAVKGQETQYF. The CDR3 bases are TGCAGTGCGGTTAAGGGTCAAGAGACCCAGTACTTC.

The CDR3 here is CASSQRTGAGSYEQYF. CDR3 DNA: TGTGCCAGCAGTCAAAGGACAGGAGCTGGTTCCTACGAGCAGTACTTC. The chain carries TRBV27 and TRBJ2-7; 7 bases map to TRBD1. There are 16 residues in the CDR3. J gave up 1 base and V 5 bases, and 11 bases lay outside the gene matches. Germline CDR1 reads MNHEY; CDR2 reads SMNVEV (reference sequence).

This chain connects TRBV2 to TRBJ2-2, with 7 positions matching TRBD1. There are 14 residues in the CDR3. The V gene's germline CDR1 is SNHLY and CDR2 FYNNEI. Unmatched junction bases numbered 5, after V lost 6 bases and J lost 4 bases. The CDR3 coding sequence is TGTGCCAGCAGCGTGGGACAGCTCACCGGGGAGCTGTTTTTT. It is translated as CASSVGQLTGELFF.

V gene TRBV5-1 combines with J gene TRBJ1-4; no definite D call. The CDR3 is 16 residues long. Germline values: CDR1 SGHRS, CDR2 YFSETQ. Trimming took 6 bases from V and 4 from J, leaving 19 bases between them. The CDR3 DNA is TGCGCCAGCACAGGTTCAGCAGGTGGCCTTAATGAAAAACTGTTTTTT. Amino acid sequence: CASTGSAGGLNEKLFF.

A few counts support this clonotype. This chain connects TRBV4-1 to TRBJ2-7, with D unresolved. With 3 bases removed from V and 3 bases from J, the gap between germline ends came to 15 bases. The V gene's germline CDR1 is MGHRA and CDR2 YSYEKL. The CDR3 runs to 15 residues. The CDR3 DNA reads TGCGCCAGCAGCCAGGCTCAGCAGGTCCACTACGAGCAGTACTTC. Translated: CASSQAQQVHYEQYF.